This record looks at one T cell receptor beta chain sequence and its context. The entry originates in a study of blood T cell repertoires in COVID-19. The wider study: Nucleic acid was either cDNA or gDNA, and it came from T cells, B-cell-depleted T cells, or PBMCs.

Participant age was roughly 18 to 95 years, and participants resided in fewer than 30 US areas. Grouping used clinical history reported by participants in a survey and questionnaire. Recovered status applied to Cohort 3 donors who had two consecutive negative PCRs. It also applied to those with clearance or with symptom resolution. The germline V gene encodes CDR1 LNHDA and CDR2 SQIVND (reference sequence). This CDR3 is 15 amino acids long. The ends were cut back, 5 bases at V and 2 bases at J, with 15 bases in the middle. The repertoire was sequenced with immunoSEQ multiplex PCR; TCRdb's copy has only in-frame clones and lacks some. The sample lists some 490,000 clones, less than 90% seen once, with around 8% in the top ten.

Sequencing used PBMCs or T cells enriched from blood (not recorded which). The rearrangement uses TRBV19 and TRBJ1-2; D may be TRBD1 (5 bases). The source is a woman between 55 and 75 years old who had recovered from COVID-19. The CDR3, as DNA: TGTGCCAGTAGTTTGCCCGAAAGGGGAAACTATGGCTACACCTTC. This translates into CASSLPERGNYGYTF.